Listed below are T cell receptor beta chains from one sample, sequenced in a study of OX40 agonist ivuxolimab in advanced cancers. Assay used: immunoSEQ multiplex PCR; TCRdb lists only in-frame clones, some missing. The data hold roughly 90,000 clones, with 87% observed a single time. Material: CD4+ or CD8+ T cells sorted from blood, obtained in a trial of the OX40 agonist ivuxolimab. The receptors shown here come from an adult with an advanced solid tumor such as melanoma, head and neck, liver or kidney cancer. CDR3s leave out the opening cysteine and the closing phenylalanine or tryptophan. D genes are given only for firm matches. Not every row has a clone size; where given, it reads once, few, many or a size class.

size: once; V: TRBV6-1; D: -; J: TRBJ1-5; CDR3: ASSRALGSNQPQH
size: -; V: TRBV27; D: TRBD1; J: TRBJ2-7; CDR3: ASSFGQGYHEQY
size: -; V: TRBV28; D: TRBD1; J: TRBJ2-5; CDR3: ASSSTGAPQETQY
size: -; V: TRBV10-3; D: TRBD1; J: TRBJ1-1; CDR3: AISDQGGVSEAF
size: few; V: TRBV28; D: TRBD1; J: TRBJ1-1; CDR3: ASSFWGTGGRSTEAF
size: -; V: TRBV5-6; D: -; J: TRBJ2-3; CDR3: ASSLKGLDTQY
size: -; V: TRBV5-4; D: TRBD2; J: TRBJ2-5; CDR3: ASSFLSGGAQETQY
size: -; V: TRBV9; D: TRBD2; J: TRBJ2-3; CDR3: ASSRRTSGARTDTQY
size: -; V: TRBV28; D: -; J: TRBJ1-2; CDR3: ASKEGIDYGYT
size: -; V: TRBV20-1; D: -; J: TRBJ2-5; CDR3: SATRETQY
size: -; V: TRBV28; D: TRBD1; J: TRBJ1-4; CDR3: ASSLGQGFEKLF
size: -; V: TRBV7-2; D: -; J: TRBJ1-5; CDR3: ASSSQGYSNQPQH
size: -; V: TRBV29-1; D: -; J: TRBJ1-2; CDR3: SVFTGSYGHT
size: -; V: TRBV2; D: -; J: TRBJ2-7; CDR3: ASRGESNEQY
size: -; V: TRBV28; D: -; J: TRBJ2-7; CDR3: ASSFSSYEQY
size: -; V: TRBV4-3; D: TRBD2; J: TRBJ2-2; CDR3: ASSQDLPSGGLSNTGELF
size: -; V: TRBV28; D: TRBD2; J: TRBJ2-1; CDR3: ASSQPSWASGGWKGEF
size: once; V: TRBV28; D: -; J: TRBJ1-2; CDR3: ASMHGDRSRNYGYT
size: -; V: TRBV5-6; D: TRBD2; J: TRBJ2-1; CDR3: ASSLGAGDFYNEQF
size: -; V: TRBV6-6; D: TRBD2; J: TRBJ2-7; CDR3: ASRPPLAGEYEQY
size: -; V: TRBV11-2; D: TRBD1; J: TRBJ2-2; CDR3: ASSLEGGSSTGELF
size: -; V: TRBV7-2; D: -; J: TRBJ2-1; CDR3: ASSVLGGEQF
size: few; V: TRBV10-3; D: TRBD1; J: TRBJ1-3; CDR3: AISGGTGSGNTIY
size: -; V: TRBV7-3; D: -; J: TRBJ2-3; CDR3: ASSLMGDPTDTQY
size: -; V: TRBV4-3; D: TRBD2; J: TRBJ2-3; CDR3: ASSRERGATDTQY
size: -; V: TRBV5-1; D: TRBD1; J: TRBJ2-5; CDR3: ASSVGDSQETQY
size: -; V: TRBV30; D: -; J: TRBJ1-4; CDR3: AWNQRNEKLF
size: -; V: TRBV10-2; D: TRBD1; J: TRBJ2-7; CDR3: ATKHRGPSYEQY
size: -; V: TRBV7-6; D: -; J: TRBJ2-1; CDR3: ASSRNPQTPGAYNLNEQF
size: -; V: TRBV7-2; D: -; J: TRBJ2-1; CDR3: ASSYSPGEVNEQF
size: -; V: TRBV28; D: TRBD1; J: TRBJ1-5; CDR3: ASSSLGQGRNQPQH
size: -; V: TRBV7-9; D: TRBD2; J: TRBJ2-7; CDR3: ASSLEGGVEQY
size: -; V: TRBV30; D: TRBD2; J: TRBJ2-3; CDR3: AWSKVAGVADTQY
size: -; V: TRBV5-1; D: TRBD1; J: TRBJ2-7; CDR3: ASSPTMGQGTYEQY